The 8 T cell receptor beta chains given below trace back to one sample, sequenced in a study of blood T cells in healthy people across ages. Combining a sample-barcoded 5' primer with a J-beta primer mix, a second PCR ran for about 6 to 11 cycles. TCRdb itself ran the 5' RACE reads through MiXCR, one entry per CDR3 protein. The sample yields around 1.5 million distinct CDR3 sequences, 30% to 40% seen once. What was sequenced was blood. These receptors originate from a woman in her thirties in good health.

This chain uses TRBV20-1 with TRBJ2-5; D may be TRBD2 (7 bases). The V gene lost 7 bases and the J gene lost 5 bases, with 20 bases spanning the gap. CDR3 length: 14 residues. The germline V gene encodes CDR1 DFQATT and CDR2 SNEGSKA (reference sequence). CDR3 in amino acids: CSVNEGGPRETQYF. The CDR3, as DNA: TGCAGTGTTAACGAGGGGGGGCCGAGGGAGACCCAGTACTTC.

This clonotype has a handful of counts. The chain is built from TRBV18 and TRBJ2-1; a weak D match, TRBD1 (5 bases). The V gene's germline CDR1 is KGHSH and CDR2 LQKENI. This CDR3 contains 15 residues. Trimming cost V 2 bases and J 4 bases, with 12 bases left between them. The CDR3 is CASSPTQGGYNEQFF. CDR3 nucleotide sequence: TGTGCCAGCTCACCAACGCAGGGTGGGTACAATGAGCAGTTCTTC.

This clonotype has just a few counts. This rearrangement joins TRBV4-1 to TRBJ2-5, with D tentatively TRBD2 (6 bases). CDR3 length: 15 amino acids. Trimming removed 1 base from V and 5 bases from J, with 14 bases in between. Germline CDR1 and CDR2: MGHRA and YSYEKL. The CDR3 loop reads CASSQAMGGRETQYF. CDR3 bases: TGCGCCAGCAGCCAAGCAATGGGGGGTAGGGAGACCCAGTACTTC.

This chain links TRBV12-3 or TRBV12-4 with TRBJ2-2; tentatively, D is TRBD1 or TRBD2 (6 bases each). V gave up 3 bases and J gave up 3 bases, with 14 bases separating them. CDR3 size: 16 residues. CDR3 sequence (DNA): TGTGCCAGCAGTTTGGGGGCAAAGCGGGACACCGGGGAGCTGTTTTTT. It translates to CASSLGAKRDTGELFF.

This clonotype has a count of ten or more. The CDR3 DNA is TGCGCCAGCAGCCAAGAAAAGAGCGGGCGTTACACAGATACGCAGTATTTT. Protein sequence: CASSQEKSGRYTDTQYF. The rearrangement uses TRBV4-1 and TRBJ2-3; the D gene is possibly TRBD2 (6 bases). This CDR3 has 17 amino acids. Deletions cut 0 bases from V and 2 bases from J, with 15 bases between. Looked up from germline, CDR1 is MGHRA and CDR2 is YSYEKL.

This chain's CDR3 is CASTKSNSIADTQYF. CDR3 in DNA: TGTGCCAGCACAAAGTCCAACAGTATCGCAGATACGCAGTATTTT. The J gene is TRBJ2-3, the V gene TRBV2, with unresolved D. V lost 7 bases, J lost 4 bases, and 18 bases lay in between. CDR1 is SNHLY, CDR2 FYNNEI, per germline. The CDR3 loop spans 15 amino acids.

This clonotype has a single count. CDR3 DNA: TGTGCCTGGCAGACAGGGGGTTTGCGCAATCAGCCCCAGCATTTT. It translates to CAWQTGGLRNQPQHF. The gene calls are TRBV30 and TRBJ1-5; 9 bases agree with TRBD1. Germline V gene lookup returns CDR1 GTSNPN and CDR2 SVGIG (reference sequence). CDR3 length: 15 amino acids. Trimming at V came to 5 bases and at J to 2 bases, leaving 7 bases not matched to a gene.

J is TRBJ2-5 and V is TRBV6-1; D is unresolved. The J call is doubtful: the DNA matches TRBJ2-7 better. The V gene's germline CDR1 is MNHNS and CDR2 SASEGT. The CDR3 totals 13 residues. The CDR3 reads CASTGRLTYEQYF. The CDR3 DNA reads as TGTGCCAGCACAGGACGGCTGACCTACGAGCAGTACTTC.